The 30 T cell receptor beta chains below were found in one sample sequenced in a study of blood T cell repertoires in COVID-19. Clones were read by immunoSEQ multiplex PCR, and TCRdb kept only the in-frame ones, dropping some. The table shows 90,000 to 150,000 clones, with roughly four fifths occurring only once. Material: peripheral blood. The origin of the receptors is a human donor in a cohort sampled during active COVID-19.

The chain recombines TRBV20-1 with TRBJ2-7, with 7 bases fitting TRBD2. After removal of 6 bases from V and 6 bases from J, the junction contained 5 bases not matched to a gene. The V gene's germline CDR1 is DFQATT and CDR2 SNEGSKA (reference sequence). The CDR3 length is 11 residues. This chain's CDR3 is CSARLAGEQYF. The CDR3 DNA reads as TGCAGTGCCCGACTAGCTGGCGAGCAGTACTTC.

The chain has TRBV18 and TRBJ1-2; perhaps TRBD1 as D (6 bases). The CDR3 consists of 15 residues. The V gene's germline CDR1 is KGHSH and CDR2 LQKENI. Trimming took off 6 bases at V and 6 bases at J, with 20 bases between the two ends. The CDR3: CASSPSGATGNGYTF. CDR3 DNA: TGTGCCAGCTCCCCCTCAGGGGCGACTGGAAATGGCTACACCTTC.

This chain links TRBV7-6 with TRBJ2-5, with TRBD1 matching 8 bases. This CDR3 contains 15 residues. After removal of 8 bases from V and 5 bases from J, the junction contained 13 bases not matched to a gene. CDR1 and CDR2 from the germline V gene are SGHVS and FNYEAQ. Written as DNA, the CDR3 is TGTGCCAGCTCCCGAGTCCCAGGGGGCGAGGAGACCCAGTACTTC. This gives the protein CASSRVPGGEETQYF.

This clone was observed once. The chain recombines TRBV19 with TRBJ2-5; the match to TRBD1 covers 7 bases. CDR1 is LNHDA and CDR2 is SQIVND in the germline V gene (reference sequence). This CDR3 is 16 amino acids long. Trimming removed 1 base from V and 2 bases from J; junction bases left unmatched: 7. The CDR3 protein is CASSIGATGFQETQYF. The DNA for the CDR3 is TGTGCCAGTAGTATAGGGGCGACAGGGTTTCAAGAGACCCAGTACTTC.

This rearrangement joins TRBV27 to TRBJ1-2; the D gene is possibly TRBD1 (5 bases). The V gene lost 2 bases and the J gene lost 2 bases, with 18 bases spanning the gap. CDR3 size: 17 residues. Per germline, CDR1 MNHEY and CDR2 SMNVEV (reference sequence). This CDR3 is CASSLSRASPPNYGYTF. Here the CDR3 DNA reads TGTGCCAGCAGTTTAAGCAGGGCGAGTCCCCCGAACTATGGCTACACCTTC.

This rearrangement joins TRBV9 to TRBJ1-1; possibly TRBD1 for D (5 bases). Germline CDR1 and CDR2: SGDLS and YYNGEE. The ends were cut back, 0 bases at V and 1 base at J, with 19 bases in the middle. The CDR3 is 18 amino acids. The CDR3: CASSVVVAGSEGNTEAFF. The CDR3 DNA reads TGTGCCAGCAGCGTAGTAGTGGCAGGGTCTGAAGGGAACACTGAAGCTTTCTTT. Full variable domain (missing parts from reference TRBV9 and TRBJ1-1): DSGVTQTPKHLITATGQRVTLRCSPRSGDLSVYWYQQSLDQGLQFLIQYYNGEERAKGNILERFSAQQFPDLHSELNLSSLELGDSALYFCASSVVVAGSEGNTEAFFGQGTRLTVV.

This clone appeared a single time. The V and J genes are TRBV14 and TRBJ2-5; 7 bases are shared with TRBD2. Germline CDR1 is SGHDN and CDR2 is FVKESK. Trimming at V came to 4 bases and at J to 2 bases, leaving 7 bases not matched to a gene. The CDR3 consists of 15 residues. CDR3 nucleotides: TGTGCCAGCAGCCCACAAGCGGGGCTACAAGAGACCCAGTACTTC. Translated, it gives CASSPQAGLQETQYF.

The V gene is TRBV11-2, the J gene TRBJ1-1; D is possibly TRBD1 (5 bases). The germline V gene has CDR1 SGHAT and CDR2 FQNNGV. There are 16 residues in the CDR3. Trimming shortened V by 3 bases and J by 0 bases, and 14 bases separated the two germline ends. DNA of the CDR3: TGTGCCAGCAGCTTCTGGCAGGGTAAAGTGAACACTGAAGCTTTCTTT. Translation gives CASSFWQGKVNTEAFF.

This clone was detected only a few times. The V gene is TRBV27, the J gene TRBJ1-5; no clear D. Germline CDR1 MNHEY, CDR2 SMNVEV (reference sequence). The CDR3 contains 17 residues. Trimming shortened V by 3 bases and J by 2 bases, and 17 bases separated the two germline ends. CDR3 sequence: CASSFTGRGFGNQPQHF. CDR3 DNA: TGTGCCAGCAGTTTCACCGGACGAGGGTTCGGCAATCAGCCCCAGCATTTT.

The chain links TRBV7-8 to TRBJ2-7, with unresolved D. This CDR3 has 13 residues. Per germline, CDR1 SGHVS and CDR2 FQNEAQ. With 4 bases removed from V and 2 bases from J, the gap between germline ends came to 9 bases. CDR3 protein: CASSSTRTYEQYF. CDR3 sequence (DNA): TGTGCCAGCAGCTCGACACGGACCTACGAGCAGTACTTC.

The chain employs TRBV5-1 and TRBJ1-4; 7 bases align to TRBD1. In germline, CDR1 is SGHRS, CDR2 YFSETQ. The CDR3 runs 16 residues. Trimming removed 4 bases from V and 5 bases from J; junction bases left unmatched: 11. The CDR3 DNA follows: TGCGCCAGCAGCCTTAGCCGGGACAGCCAAAATGAAAAACTGTTTTTT. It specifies CASSLSRDSQNEKLFF.

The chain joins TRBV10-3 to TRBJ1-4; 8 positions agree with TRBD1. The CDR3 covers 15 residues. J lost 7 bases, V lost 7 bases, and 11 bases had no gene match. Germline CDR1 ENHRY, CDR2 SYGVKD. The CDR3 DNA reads TGTGCCATCACTACAGGGGGTGGGGGTAGTGAAAAACTGTTTTTT. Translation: CAITTGGGGSEKLFF.

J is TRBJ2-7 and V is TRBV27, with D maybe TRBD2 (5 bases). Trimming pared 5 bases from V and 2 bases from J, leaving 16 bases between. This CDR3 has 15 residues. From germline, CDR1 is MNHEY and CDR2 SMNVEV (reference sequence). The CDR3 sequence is CASSPTQRSPYEQYF. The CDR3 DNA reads TGTGCCAGCAGTCCAACCCAGCGGAGCCCCTACGAGCAGTACTTC.

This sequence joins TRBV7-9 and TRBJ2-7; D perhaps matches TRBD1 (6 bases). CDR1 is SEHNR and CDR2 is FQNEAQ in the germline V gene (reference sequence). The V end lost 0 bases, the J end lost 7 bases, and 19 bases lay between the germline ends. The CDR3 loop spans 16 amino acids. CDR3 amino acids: CASSLAEARAQGEQYF. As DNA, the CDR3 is TGTGCCAGCAGCTTAGCCGAAGCCCGGGCCCAGGGGGAGCAGTACTTC.

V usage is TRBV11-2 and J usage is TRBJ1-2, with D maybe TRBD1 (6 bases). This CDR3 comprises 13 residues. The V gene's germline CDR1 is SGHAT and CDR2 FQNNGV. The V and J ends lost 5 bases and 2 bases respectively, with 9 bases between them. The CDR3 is CASSERGNYGYTF. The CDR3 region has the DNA TGTGCCAGCAGCGAGAGGGGGAACTATGGCTACACCTTC.

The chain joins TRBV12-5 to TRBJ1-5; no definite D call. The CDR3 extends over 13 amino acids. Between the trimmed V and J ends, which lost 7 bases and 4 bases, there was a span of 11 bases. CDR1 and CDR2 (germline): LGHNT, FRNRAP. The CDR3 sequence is CASAAERNQPQHF. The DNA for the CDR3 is TGTGCTAGTGCCGCAGAGAGGAATCAGCCCCAGCATTTT.

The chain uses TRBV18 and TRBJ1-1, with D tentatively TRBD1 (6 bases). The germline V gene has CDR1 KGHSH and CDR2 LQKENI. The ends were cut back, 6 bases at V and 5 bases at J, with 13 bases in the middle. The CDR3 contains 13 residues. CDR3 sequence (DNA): TGTGCCAGCTCCTTTAACAGGGAGACTGAAGCTTTCTTT. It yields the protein CASSFNRETEAFF. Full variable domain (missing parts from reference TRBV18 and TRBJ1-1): NAGVMQNPRHLVRRRGQEARLRCSPMKGHSHVYWYRQLPEEGLKFMVYLQKENIIDESGMPKERFSAEFPKEGPSILRIQQVVRGDSAAYFCASSFNRETEAFFGQGTRLTVV.

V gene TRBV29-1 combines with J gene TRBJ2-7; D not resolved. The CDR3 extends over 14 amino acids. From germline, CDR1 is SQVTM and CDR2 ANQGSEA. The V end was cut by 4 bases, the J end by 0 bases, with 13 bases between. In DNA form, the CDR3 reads TGCAGCGTTGTAAGTCCGACTCGCTCCTACGAGCAGTACTTC. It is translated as CSVVSPTRSYEQYF.

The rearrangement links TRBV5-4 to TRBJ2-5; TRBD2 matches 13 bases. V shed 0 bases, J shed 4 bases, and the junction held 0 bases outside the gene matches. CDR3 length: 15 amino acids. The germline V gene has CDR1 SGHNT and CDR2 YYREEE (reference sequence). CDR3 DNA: TGTGCCAGCAGCTTGGGACTAGCGGGAGGAGAGACCCAGTACTTC. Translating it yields CASSLGLAGGETQYF.

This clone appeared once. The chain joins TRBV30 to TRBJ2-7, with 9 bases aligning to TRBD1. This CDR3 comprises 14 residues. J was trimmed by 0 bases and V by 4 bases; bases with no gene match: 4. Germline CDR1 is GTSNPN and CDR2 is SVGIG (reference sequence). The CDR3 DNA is TGTGCCTGGACCGGACAGGGGAGCTCCTACGAGCAGTACTTC. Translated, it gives CAWTGQGSSYEQYF.

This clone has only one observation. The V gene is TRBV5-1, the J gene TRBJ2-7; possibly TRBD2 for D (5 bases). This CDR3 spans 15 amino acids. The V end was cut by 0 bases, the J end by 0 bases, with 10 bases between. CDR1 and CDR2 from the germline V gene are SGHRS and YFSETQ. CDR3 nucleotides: TGCGCCAGCAGCTTGGAGGGCGGGTACTCCTACGAGCAGTACTTC. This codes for CASSLEGGYSYEQYF.

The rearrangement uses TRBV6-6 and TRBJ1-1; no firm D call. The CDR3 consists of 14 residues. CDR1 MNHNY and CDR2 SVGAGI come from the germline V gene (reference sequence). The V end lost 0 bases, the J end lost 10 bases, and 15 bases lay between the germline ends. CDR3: CASSYSTWRSVAFF. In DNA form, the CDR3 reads TGTGCCAGCAGTTACTCGACTTGGAGGTCTGTAGCTTTCTTT.

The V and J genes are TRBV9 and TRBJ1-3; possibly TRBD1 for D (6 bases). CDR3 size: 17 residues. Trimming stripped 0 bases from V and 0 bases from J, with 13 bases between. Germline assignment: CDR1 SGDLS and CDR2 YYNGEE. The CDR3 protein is CASSVALQGISGNTIYF. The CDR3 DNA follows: TGTGCCAGCAGCGTAGCCCTACAGGGAATCTCTGGAAACACCATATATTTT.

The CDR3 loop reads CASSLRTGSYEQYF. The CDR3 nucleotides are TGCGCCAGCAGCTTGAGGACAGGCTCCTACGAGCAGTACTTC. The J gene is TRBJ2-7, the V gene TRBV5-1; 7 bases align to TRBD1. The CDR3 has 14 residues. Germline V CDR1 and CDR2: SGHRS, YFSETQ. The V and J ends lost 1 base and 0 bases, in that order; junction bases with no gene match: 1.

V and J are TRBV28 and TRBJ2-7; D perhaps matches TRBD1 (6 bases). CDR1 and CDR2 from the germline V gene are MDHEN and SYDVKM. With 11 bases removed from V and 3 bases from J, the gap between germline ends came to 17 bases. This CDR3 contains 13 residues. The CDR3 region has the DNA TGTGCCTCCAAAGGGGACATAGACTACGAGCAGTACTTC. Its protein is CASKGDIDYEQYF.

CDR3 DNA: TGTGCCTGGAGTCCCAGCGGACCCTACGAGCAGTACTTC. Protein sequence: CAWSPSGPYEQYF. V gene TRBV30 combines with J gene TRBJ2-7; D might be TRBD2 (5 bases). The CDR3 is made up of 13 amino acids. CDR1 is GTSNPN, CDR2 SVGIG, per germline (reference sequence). Trimming took 2 bases from V and 2 from J, leaving 10 bases between them.

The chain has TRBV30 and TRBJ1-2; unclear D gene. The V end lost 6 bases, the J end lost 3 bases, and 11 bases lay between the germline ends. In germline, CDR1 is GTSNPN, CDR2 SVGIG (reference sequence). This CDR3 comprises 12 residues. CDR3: CACTVPDYGYTF. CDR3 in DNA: TGTGCCTGCACAGTACCGGACTATGGCTACACCTTC.

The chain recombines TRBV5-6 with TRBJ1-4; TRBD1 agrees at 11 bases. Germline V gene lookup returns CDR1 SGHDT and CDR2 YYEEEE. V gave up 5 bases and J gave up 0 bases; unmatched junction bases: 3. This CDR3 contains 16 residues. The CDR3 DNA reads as TGTGCCAGCAGACAGGGACAGGGGGCAACTAATGAAAAACTGTTTTTT. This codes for CASRQGQGATNEKLFF.

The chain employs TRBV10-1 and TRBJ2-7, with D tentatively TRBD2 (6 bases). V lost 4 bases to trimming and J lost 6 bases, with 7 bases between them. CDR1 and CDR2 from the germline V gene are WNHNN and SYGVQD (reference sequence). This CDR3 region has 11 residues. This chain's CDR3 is CASSAGGEQYF. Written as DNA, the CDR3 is TGCGCCAGCAGTGCCGGGGGCGAGCAGTACTTC.

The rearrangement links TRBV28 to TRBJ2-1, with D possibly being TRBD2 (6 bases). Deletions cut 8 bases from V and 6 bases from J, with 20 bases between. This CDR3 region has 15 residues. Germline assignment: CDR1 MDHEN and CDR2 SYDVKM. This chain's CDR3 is CASSFGGDTSNEQFF. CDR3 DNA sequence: TGTGCCAGCTCATTCGGGGGAGACACGAGCAATGAGCAGTTCTTC.